This is a list of T cell receptor beta chains from one sample in a study of blood T cell repertoires in COVID-19. TCRdb's table, derived via immunoSEQ multiplex PCR, lists solely in-frame clones and lacks some. Counted here are about 240,000 clones, approximately 86% occurring once; the ten biggest clones make up approximately 3.5%. Specimen: PBMCs or T cells enriched from blood (not recorded which). The receptors were gathered from a woman in her thirties or forties with acute COVID-19. Both conserved end residues are trimmed from each CDR3.

V,CDR3
TRBV6-5,ASSPGQGSYEQY
TRBV7-2,ASSPGTSGRVWY
TRBV29-1,SVQQGAGTGELF
TRBV27,ASWGGTGTYNEQF
TRBV24-1,ATGQAANTGELF
TRBV27,ASMRGRSYEQY
TRBV7-6,ASSPSDRGLQETQY
TRBV5-4,ASSLSSSGSEQF
TRBV10-3,ATSSGQGGYEQY
TRBV1,TSTHRGTDSPLH
TRBV2,ASSDGGAEEKLF
TRBV3-1/TRBV3-2,ASSPGASGNNKQF
TRBV2,ASSESDSYNEKLF
TRBV27,ASSLDRGGGYT
TRBV9,ASTDRENTEAF
TRBV4-1,ASSQEGRVSGNTIY
TRBV5-1,ASSPTGAYYGYT
TRBV24-1,ATSDYSGQETQY
TRBV5-1,ASSLGGSVDEQF
TRBV11-3,ASSARLAGNTGELF
TRBV7-2,ASRADRDEETQY
TRBV7-9,ASSQGGNTDTQY
TRBV29-1,SVPNPGLAGGNEQF
TRBV6-6,ASSYPSGGEQY
TRBV7-3,ASSLTGLADTQY
TRBV5-8,ASSRTGGEQY
TRBV15,ATSRVGSSYNEQF
TRBV29-1,SGILLTGIQNNEQF
TRBV5-1,AKAPNSSNQPQH
TRBV7-3,ASSPRFEWGELF
TRBV9,ASSLAGSSYEQY
TRBV7-2,ASSYPGRGETQY
TRBV5-5,ASSSTGAYGYT
TRBV2,ASSSGEPSGNTIY
TRBV5-5,ASSKGDQLLQY
TRBV15,ATSKEQGVDGYT
TRBV4-1,ASTQGPTSYEQY
TRBV5-6,ASSPVGETSYEQY
TRBV12-3/TRBV12-4,ASRQSDSYGYT
TRBV30,AWRTSGTNEQF
TRBV19,ASSQLFRTSGNEQY
TRBV19,ASSLAGEPHEQY
TRBV4-2,ASSQDGGVASGQF
TRBV10-2,ASSEGVGPYGYT
TRBV6-5,ASSPEVAGVSEQF
TRBV9,ASSEGLADNEQF
TRBV18,ASSPSTGGADTEAF
TRBV18,ASSPTPGKGAYEQY
TRBV7-2,ASSPQTGEQF
TRBV7-2,ASKIGWGGAYNEQF
TRBV27,ASGQGAFGGYT
TRBV19,ATNDRATDQPQH
TRBV5-1,ASSHTGAGNQPQH
TRBV7-9,ASSLGGTAEAF